A selection of T cell receptor beta chains follows, all from one sample in a study of CD8+ T cells in alopecia areata. Sequenced by immunoSEQ multiplex PCR; TCRdb stores in-frame clones only, minus some. The sample includes over 200,000 clones, 50% to 60% of them seen just once. Sequences were derived from CD4+ T cells sorted from blood, sampled at week 0. The receptors were sampled from a human donor with alopecia areata. Each CDR3 is given with its conserved first and last residue.

v_gene	j_gene	CDR3aa
TRBV2	TRBJ2-1	CASRRGGLRDSYNEQFF
TRBV15	TRBJ1-2	CATSKGREGNYGYTF
TRBV5-1	TRBJ2-1	CASSLGSYNEQFF
TRBV5-5	TRBJ2-3	CASSLRATDTQYF
TRBV29-1	TRBJ2-2	CSVEVRGTGELFF
TRBV6-5	TRBJ2-3	CASSRLDRALDTQYF
TRBV19	TRBJ2-7	CASSTQGASYEQYF
TRBV2	TRBJ1-1	CASSSTFMNTEAFF
TRBV5-4	TRBJ2-1	CASSLAAAYNEQFF
TRBV2	TRBJ1-2	CASSRTGYDGYTF
TRBV27	TRBJ1-2	CASSLRAFGYGYTF
TRBV4-2	TRBJ1-2	CASSQDKGEGYTF
TRBV4-1	TRBJ1-1	CASSQDMFAGEAFF
TRBV7-9	TRBJ2-5	CASSSSGRHQETQYF
TRBV29-1	TRBJ2-3	CSAFMSLVTDTQYF
TRBV30	TRBJ2-2	CAWSREVGELFF
TRBV7-9	TRBJ1-4	CASSLAISDYNEKLFF
TRBV2	TRBJ2-3	CASSDRGLADTQYF
TRBV18	TRBJ2-3	CASSDNTDTQYF
TRBV2	TRBJ1-1	CASSEQGVRGTEAFF
TRBV9	TRBJ2-3	CASSATSGIGTDTQYF
TRBV20-1	TRBJ2-7	CSARRDYEQYF
TRBV30	TRBJ1-6	CAWTYAGGFNSPLHF
TRBV6-5	TRBJ1-2	CASSSDRGHGYTF
TRBV30	TRBJ2-1	CAWGGQVIYNEQFF
TRBV29-1	TRBJ1-2	CSVRGGHGGYTF
TRBV7-8	TRBJ1-1	CASSQDRAYTEAFF
TRBV5-1	TRBJ1-1	CASSSKTGGKGTEAFF
TRBV30	TRBJ1-2	CAWSGRGSYGYTF
TRBV29-1	TRBJ2-1	CSVDKAGGSYNEQFF
TRBV5-6	TRBJ2-7	CASSLVDRAYEQYF
TRBV5-6	TRBJ1-5	CASSLGVLLGQPQHF
TRBV11-1	TRBJ1-1	CASSPRGNTEAFF
TRBV18	TRBJ2-1	CASSRPFRDAGGRQFF
TRBV4-1	TRBJ2-1	CASSQVDLGLAGSNEQFF
TRBV5-1	TRBJ1-4	CASSQGTARGTNEKLFF
TRBV30	TRBJ2-7	CAWSHRGKGSYEQYF
TRBV4-1	TRBJ2-7	CASSQVGGHPYEQYF
TRBV5-6	TRBJ1-1	CASSLFGQGTGGAFF
TRBV9	TRBJ1-6	CASSVAGTTGSPLHF
TRBV6-5	TRBJ2-2	CASSQGAANTGELFF
TRBV2	TRBJ1-6	CASSESRGSNSPLHF
TRBV11-2	TRBJ2-6	CASSLVSSSSGANVLTF
TRBV29-1	TRBJ1-2	CSVGAGTAEVAYGYTF
TRBV29-1	TRBJ1-5	CSVGEGHQPQHF